Listed below are T cell receptor beta chains from one sample, sequenced in a study of T cells in localized non-small cell lung cancer. The protocol was immunoSEQ multiplex PCR, while the TCRdb copy is restricted to in-frame clones and leaves out a portion. The data hold about 2,200 clones, with roughly 31% observed a single time. Sequencing used normal lung tissue next to the tumor, obtained before any cancer treatment. Receptors were obtained from a man aged 35-69 years with stage I lung adenocarcinoma. CDR3s include the opening cysteine and the closing phenylalanine or tryptophan. The D gene is left open where the match is weak. Where a row states a size, it is once, few, many or the class of an expanded clone; other rows omit it.

>TRBJ2-2|TRBV15|-|TRBD2
TGTGCCACCAGAAATCCAGCGGGGGGGAACACCGGGGAGCTGTTTTTT
CATRNPAGGNTGELFF
>TRBJ1-3|TRBV11-3|few|-
TGTGCCAGCAGCCGTAGGGGTGCTGGAAACACCATATATTTT
CASSRRGAGNTIYF
>TRBJ2-7|TRBV11-3|medium-sized|-
TGTGCCAGCAGCTTGCTCGGGCTAGCTTACGAGCAGTACTTC
CASSLLGLAYEQYF
>TRBJ1-1|TRBV11-3|-|-
TGTGCCAGCAGCTTAACCCGGTTGAACACTGAAGCTTTCTTT
CASSLTRLNTEAFF
>TRBJ1-5|TRBV5-1|-|-
TGCGCCAGCAGAAACGGACCCGATGAGGAGCCCCAGCATTTT
CASRNGPDEEPQHF
>TRBJ1-5|TRBV11-1|many|-
TGTGCCAGCAGCTTAGTGGGCGGGGTGGGCCAGCCCCAGCATTTT
CASSLVGGVGQPQHF
>TRBJ2-5|TRBV19|-|TRBD1
TGTGCCAGTAGTCAGGGTTACAGGGGCCAAGAGACCCAGTACTTC
CASSQGYRGQETQYF
>TRBJ2-7|TRBV19|once|TRBD2
TGTGCCAGTAGACAAGCGGGAGGCCACCTCTACGAGCAGTACTTC
CASRQAGGHLYEQYF
>TRBJ1-2|TRBV11-3|-|-
TGTGCCAGCAGCCAAGGACCGCTCTACTATGGCTACACCTTC
CASSQGPLYYGYTF
>TRBJ2-2|TRBV30|-|TRBD1
TGTGCCTGGAGTGTTGACAGGGTCACCGGGGAGCTGTTTTTT
CAWSVDRVTGELFF
>TRBJ2-5|TRBV9|medium-sized|-
TGTGCCAGCAGCTGGGGTGGTAGTAAAGAGACCCAGTACTTC
CASSWGGSKETQYF
>TRBJ2-4|TRBV30|-|TRBD1
TGTGCCTGGAGTGTACAGGGGGCAAACATTCAGTACTTC
CAWSVQGANIQYF
>TRBJ1-6|TRBV30|large|TRBD1
TGTGCCTGGATTGACAGGGGGAAAAATTCACCCCTCCACTTT
CAWIDRGKNSPLHF
>TRBJ2-5|TRBV11-3|many|TRBD2
TGTGCCAGCAGCCAAAATAGCGGGGAATGGGAGACCCAGTACTTC
CASSQNSGEWETQYF
>TRBJ1-1|TRBV19|-|-
TGTGCCAGTAGTCCCGGGACACGAGGTACGGAAGCTTTCTTT
CASSPGTRGTEAFF
>TRBJ2-7|TRBV2|few|TRBD1
TGTGCCAGCAAGGACAGGGGGCGCGAGCAGTACTTC
CASKDRGREQYF
>TRBJ1-5|TRBV15|-|TRBD1
TGTGCCACCAGTCCTGACAGGGGGCTCGGTCAGCCCCAGCATTTT
CATSPDRGLGQPQHF
>TRBJ1-5|TRBV6-8|-|TRBD1
TGTGCCAGCAGTTCCAGACAGGGGGGTAGCAATCAGCCCCAGCATTTT
CASSSRQGGSNQPQHF
>TRBJ1-1|TRBV9|few|-
TGTGCCAGCAGCCCTCAACACGGCCGGAACACTGAAGCTTTCTTT
CASSPQHGRNTEAFF
>TRBJ1-6|TRBV30|-|-
TGTGCCTGGAGTTCTTGGGGGCTTTCACCCCTCCACTTT
CAWSSWGLSPLHF
>TRBJ2-2|TRBV14|-|TRBD1
TGTGCCAGCAGCCGGCTTGGGACAGTAGGAGCCGGGGAGCTGTTTTTT
CASSRLGTVGAGELFF
>TRBJ1-5|TRBV18|-|-
TGTGCCAGCTCACCGACGGTAGCAGAAAACCAGCATTTT
CASSPTVAENQHF
>TRBJ1-6|TRBV6-8|medium-sized|TRBD1
TGTGCCAGCCGACCGACAGGGGATTCACCCCTCCACTTT
CASRPTGDSPLHF
>TRBJ2-5|TRBV11-3|large|TRBD2
TGTGCCAGCAGCTCGACTAGCGGGGGCCAAGAGACCCAGTACTTC
CASSSTSGGQETQYF
>TRBJ2-4|TRBV28|-|-
TGTGCCAGCAGTTTAGAGCTAGCCAAAAACATTCAGTACTTC
CASSLELAKNIQYF
>TRBJ2-3|TRBV7-6|few|-
TGTGCCAGCGGGGGGCCTGCAAGCACAGATACGCAGTATTTT
CASGGPASTDTQYF
>TRBJ1-6|TRBV11-3|-|-
TGTGCCAGCAGCTTGGCAACAAGGACCAATTCACCCCTCCACTTT
CASSLATRTNSPLHF
>TRBJ2-5|TRBV19|-|TRBD1
TGTGCCAGTAGTAGGGACAGCCAAGAGACCCAGTACTTC
CASSRDSQETQYF
>TRBJ2-3|TRBV11-3|medium-sized|-
TGTGCCAGCAGCCAAGCCTACGGGGGCTCAGATACGCAGTATTTT
CASSQAYGGSDTQYF
>TRBJ1-2|TRBV6-8|-|-
TGTGCCAGCAGCCCTGGGTCGTTCTATGGCTACACCTTC
CASSPGSFYGYTF
>TRBJ2-1|TRBV15|-|TRBD2
TGTGCCACCAGCGCCCGACTAGCGGGGCTATACAATGAGCAGTTCTTC
CATSARLAGLYNEQFF
>TRBJ2-1|TRBV6-8|large|-
TGTGCCAGCAGTCCAGGGGTGAGTAAGCACAATGAGCAGTTCTTC
CASSPGVSKHNEQFF
>TRBJ2-7|TRBV19|-|TRBD2
TGTGCCAGTAGTTTTAGCGGGGAGAGCTCCTACGAGCAGTACTTC
CASSFSGESSYEQYF
>TRBJ1-2|TRBV19|-|-
TGTGCCAGTAGTATAGATCGGAGGGAGACGACCTTC
CASSIDRRETTF
>TRBJ2-1|TRBV11-3|medium-sized|-
TGTGCCAGCAGCTCCTGGGGCACCGGTAGCAATGAGCAGTTCTTC
CASSSWGTGSNEQFF
>TRBJ2-1|TRBV9|-|-
TGTGCCAGCAGCACCCGACCGGGGCTAACTTATGCCTACAATGAGCAGTTCTTC
CASSTRPGLTYAYNEQFF
>TRBJ1-1|TRBV5-1|few|-
TGCGCCAGCAGCTTGGGGCAGATGAACACTGAAGCTTTCTTT
CASSLGQMNTEAFF
>TRBJ1-1|TRBV28|-|-
TGTGCCAGCAGTTTACGGGTCACTGAAGCTTTCTTT
CASSLRVTEAFF
>TRBJ2-1|TRBV4-1|-|TRBD2
TGCGCCAGCAGCCTTAAAACGGGACTAGCGGGGAGGAATGAGCAGTTCTTC
CASSLKTGLAGRNEQFF
>TRBJ2-5|TRBV11-3|medium-sized|-
TGTGCCAGCAGCTTGGGGGCAGGGGCTGAGACCCAGTACTTC
CASSLGAGAETQYF
>TRBJ2-1|TRBV6-8|medium-sized|-
TGTGCCAGCAGTTACTCGAGAGATAATGAGCAGTTCTTC
CASSYSRDNEQFF
>TRBJ2-7|TRBV28|-|-
TGTGCCAGCACCCCTGGGGGGTTCTACGAGCAGTACTTC
CASTPGGFYEQYF